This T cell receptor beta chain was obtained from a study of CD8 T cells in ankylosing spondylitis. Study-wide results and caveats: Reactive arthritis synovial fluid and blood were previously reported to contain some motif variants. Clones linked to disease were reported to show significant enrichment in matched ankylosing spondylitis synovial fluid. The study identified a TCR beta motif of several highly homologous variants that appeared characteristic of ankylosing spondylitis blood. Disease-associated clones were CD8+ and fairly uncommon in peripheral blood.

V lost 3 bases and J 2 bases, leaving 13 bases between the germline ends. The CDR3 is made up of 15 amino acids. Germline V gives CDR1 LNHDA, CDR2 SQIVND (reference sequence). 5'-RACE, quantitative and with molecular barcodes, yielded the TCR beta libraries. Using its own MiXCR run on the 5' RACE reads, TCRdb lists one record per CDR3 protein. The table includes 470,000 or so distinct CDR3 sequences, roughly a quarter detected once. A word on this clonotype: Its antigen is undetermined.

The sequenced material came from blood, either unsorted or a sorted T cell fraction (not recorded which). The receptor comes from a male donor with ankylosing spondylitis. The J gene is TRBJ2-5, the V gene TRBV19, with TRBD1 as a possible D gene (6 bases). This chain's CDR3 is CASSIPGTPQETQYF. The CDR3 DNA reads TGTGCCAGTAGTATCCCCGGGACACCTCAAGAGACCCAGTACTTC. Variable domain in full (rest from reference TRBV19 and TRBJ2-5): DGGITQSPKYLFRKEGQNVTLSCEQNLNHDAMYWYRQDPGQGLRLIYYSQIVNDFQKGDIAEGYSVSREKKESFPLTVTSAQKNPTAFYLCASSIPGTPQETQYFGPGTRLLVL.